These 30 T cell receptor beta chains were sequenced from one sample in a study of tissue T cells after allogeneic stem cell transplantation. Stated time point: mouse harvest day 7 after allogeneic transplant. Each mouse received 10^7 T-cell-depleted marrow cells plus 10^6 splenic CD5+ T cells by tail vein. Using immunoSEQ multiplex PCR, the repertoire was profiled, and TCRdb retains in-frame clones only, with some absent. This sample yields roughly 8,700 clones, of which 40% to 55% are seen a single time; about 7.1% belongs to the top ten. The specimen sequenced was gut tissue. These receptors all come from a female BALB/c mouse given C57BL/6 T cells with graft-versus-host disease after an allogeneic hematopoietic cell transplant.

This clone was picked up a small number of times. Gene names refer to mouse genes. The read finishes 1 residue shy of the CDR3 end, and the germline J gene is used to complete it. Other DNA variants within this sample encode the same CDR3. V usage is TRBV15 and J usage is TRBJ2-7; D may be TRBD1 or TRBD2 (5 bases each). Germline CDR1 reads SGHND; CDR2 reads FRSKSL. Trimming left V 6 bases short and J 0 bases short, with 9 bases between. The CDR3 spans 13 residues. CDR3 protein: CASSPGVSYEQYF. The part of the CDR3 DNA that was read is TGTGCCAGCAGCCCGGGGGTCTCCTATGAACAGTAC. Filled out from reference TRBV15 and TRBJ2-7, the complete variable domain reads DAGVTQTPRHEVAEKGQTIILKCEPVSGHNDLFWYRQTKIQGLELLSYFRSKSLMEDGGAFKDRFKAEMLNSSFSTLKIQPTEPKDSAVYLCASSPGVSYEQYFGPGTRLTVL.

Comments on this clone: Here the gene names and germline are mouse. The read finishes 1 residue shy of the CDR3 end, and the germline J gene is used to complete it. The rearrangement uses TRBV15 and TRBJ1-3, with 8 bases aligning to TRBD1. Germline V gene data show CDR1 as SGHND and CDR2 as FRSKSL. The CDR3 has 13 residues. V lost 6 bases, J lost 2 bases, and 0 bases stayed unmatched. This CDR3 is CASRDRAGNTLYF. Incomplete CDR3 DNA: TGTGCCAGCAGGGACAGGGCTGGAAATACGCTCTAT.

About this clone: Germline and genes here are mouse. Partial CDR3 DNA: TGTGCCAGCTCTCGGACTGGGCCACGCTCCTATGAACAGTAC. Its protein is CASSRTGPRSYEQY. The entire CDR3 is CASSRTGPRSYEQYF. The chain carries TRBV12-1 and TRBJ2-7, with 8 positions matching TRBD2. Sequencing ends 1 residue short of the CDR3 end; the germline J gene provides the rest. V trimming: 2 bases; J trimming: 0 bases; junction bases outside the gene matches: 5. CDR1 and CDR2 (germline): SGHSN, HYEKVE. This CDR3 contains 15 residues.

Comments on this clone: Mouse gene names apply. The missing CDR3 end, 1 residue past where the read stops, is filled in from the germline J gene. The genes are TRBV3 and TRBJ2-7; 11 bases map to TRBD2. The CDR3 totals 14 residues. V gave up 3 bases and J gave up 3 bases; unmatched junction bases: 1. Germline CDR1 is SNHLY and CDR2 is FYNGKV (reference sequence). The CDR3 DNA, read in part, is TGTGCCAGCAGCTTTGACTGGGGGGGCTATGAACAGTAC. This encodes CASSFDWGGYEQY. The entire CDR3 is CASSFDWGGYEQYF.

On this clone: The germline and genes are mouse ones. CDR3 DNA (partial): TGCTCCAGCAGTCAACAAATAAACACCGGGCAGCTCTAC. Amino acid sequence: CSSSQQINTGQLY. The whole CDR3 protein is CSSSQQINTGQLYF. This rearrangement joins TRBV23 to TRBJ2-2; the table's D gene call, TRBD1, was not cross checked with the DNA. With the read ending 1 residue before the CDR3 end, the germline J gene is used to fill in that end. The CDR3 contains 14 residues. Per the germline V gene, CDR1 is KGHTA and CDR2 is FQNQQP.

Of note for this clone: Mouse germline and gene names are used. The CDR3 is CSSSWDTSNERLFF. The DNA read from the CDR3 is TGCTCCAGCAGTTGGGACACCTCCAACGAAAGATTATTT. The rearrangement links TRBV23 to TRBJ1-4; the table names TRBD1, a call not compared with the DNA. The CDR3 is cut off 1 residue early in the read; its end comes from the germline J gene. The CDR3 has 14 residues. The germline V gene encodes CDR1 KGHTA and CDR2 FQNQQP.

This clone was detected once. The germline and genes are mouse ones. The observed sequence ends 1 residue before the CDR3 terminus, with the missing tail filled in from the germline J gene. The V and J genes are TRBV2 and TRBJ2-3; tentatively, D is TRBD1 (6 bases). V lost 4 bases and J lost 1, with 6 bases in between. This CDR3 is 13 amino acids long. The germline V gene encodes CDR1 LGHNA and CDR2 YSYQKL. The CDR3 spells CASSRQGAETLYF. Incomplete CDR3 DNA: TGTGCCAGCAGCCGACAGGGTGCAGAAACGCTGTAT.

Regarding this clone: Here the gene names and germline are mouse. The CDR3 loop is CASSFGTSQNTLYF. The sequenced CDR3 bases are TGTGCCAGCAGCTTTGGGACTAGTCAAAACACCTTGTAC. The V gene is TRBV3, the J gene TRBJ2-4; a possible D gene is TRBD2 (6 bases). Coverage ceases 1 residue before the CDR3 finishes, and the germline J gene fills in the end. This CDR3 comprises 14 residues. CDR1 and CDR2 (germline): SNHLY, FYNGKV (reference sequence). The V gene lost 3 bases and the J gene lost 0 bases, with 7 bases spanning the gap.

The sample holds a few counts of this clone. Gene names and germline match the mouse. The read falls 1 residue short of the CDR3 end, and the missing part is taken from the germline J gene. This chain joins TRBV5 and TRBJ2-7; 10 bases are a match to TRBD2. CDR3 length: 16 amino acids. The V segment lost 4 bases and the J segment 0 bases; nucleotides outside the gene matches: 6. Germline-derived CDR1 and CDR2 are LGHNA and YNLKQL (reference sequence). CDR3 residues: CASSPTGTGDSYEQYF. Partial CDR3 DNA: TGTGCCAGCAGCCCTACCGGGACTGGGGACTCCTATGAACAGTAC.

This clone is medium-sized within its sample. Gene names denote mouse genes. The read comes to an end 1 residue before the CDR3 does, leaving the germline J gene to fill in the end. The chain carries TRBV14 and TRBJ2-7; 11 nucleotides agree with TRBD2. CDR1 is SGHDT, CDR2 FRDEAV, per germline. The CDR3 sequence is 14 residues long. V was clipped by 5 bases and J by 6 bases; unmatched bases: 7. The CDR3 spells CASRPGLGDFEQYF. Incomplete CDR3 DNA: TGTGCCAGCAGGCCGGGACTGGGGGATTTTGAACAGTAC.

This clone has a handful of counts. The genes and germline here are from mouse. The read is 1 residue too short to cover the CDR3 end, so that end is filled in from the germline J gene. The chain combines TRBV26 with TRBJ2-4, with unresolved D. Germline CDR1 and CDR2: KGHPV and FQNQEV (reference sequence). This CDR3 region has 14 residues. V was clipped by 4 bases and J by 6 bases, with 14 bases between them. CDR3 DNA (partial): TGTGCCAGCAGTCCCTCAGCGTCGGGTAACACCTTGTAC. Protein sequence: CASSPSASGNTLY. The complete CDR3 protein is CASSPSASGNTLYF.

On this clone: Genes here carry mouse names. Partial CDR3 DNA: TGTGCCAGCAGTCCCTCTAGTGCAGAAACGCTGTAT. Translated: CASSPSSAETLY. The entire CDR3 protein is CASSPSSAETLYF. The chain is built from TRBV26 and TRBJ2-3; no definite D call. The read stops 1 residue short of the end of the CDR3; the missing end is completed from the germline J gene. This CDR3 has 13 residues. The V end was cut by 4 bases, the J end by 0 bases, with 5 bases between. Germline CDR1 is KGHPV and CDR2 is FQNQEV (reference sequence). The full variable domain, in which reference TRBV26 and TRBJ2-3 provide the parts outside the CDR3, is NSKVIQTPRYLVKGQGQKAKMRCIPEKGHPVVFWYQQNKNNEFKFLINFQNQEVLQQIDMTEKRFSAECPSNSPCSLEIQSSEAGDSALYLCASSPSSAETLYFGSGTRLTVL.

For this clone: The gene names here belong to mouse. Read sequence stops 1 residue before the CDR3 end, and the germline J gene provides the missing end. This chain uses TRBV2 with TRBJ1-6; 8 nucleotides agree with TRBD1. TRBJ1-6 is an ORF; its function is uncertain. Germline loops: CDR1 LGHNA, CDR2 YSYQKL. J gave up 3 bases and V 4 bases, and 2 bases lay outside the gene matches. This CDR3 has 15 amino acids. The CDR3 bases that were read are TGTGCCAGCAGCCTCGGACAGGGCTATAATTCGCCCCTCTAC. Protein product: CASSLGQGYNSPLY. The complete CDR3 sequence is CASSLGQGYNSPLYF.

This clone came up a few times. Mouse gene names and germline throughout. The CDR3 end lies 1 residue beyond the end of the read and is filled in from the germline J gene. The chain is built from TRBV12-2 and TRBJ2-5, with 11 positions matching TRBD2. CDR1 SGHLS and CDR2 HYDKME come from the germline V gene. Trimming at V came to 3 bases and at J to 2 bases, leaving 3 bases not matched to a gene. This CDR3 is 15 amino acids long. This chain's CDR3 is CASSVDWGGQDTQYF. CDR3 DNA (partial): TGTGCCAGCTCTGTCGACTGGGGGGGCCAAGACACCCAGTAC.

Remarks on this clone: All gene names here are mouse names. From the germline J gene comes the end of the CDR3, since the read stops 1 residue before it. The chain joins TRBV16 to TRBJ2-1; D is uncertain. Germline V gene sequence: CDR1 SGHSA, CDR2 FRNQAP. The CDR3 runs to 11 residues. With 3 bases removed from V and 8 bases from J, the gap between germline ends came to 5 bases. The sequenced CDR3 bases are TGTGCAAGCAGCTTCGACACTGAGCAGTTC. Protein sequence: CASSFDTEQF. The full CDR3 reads CASSFDTEQFF.

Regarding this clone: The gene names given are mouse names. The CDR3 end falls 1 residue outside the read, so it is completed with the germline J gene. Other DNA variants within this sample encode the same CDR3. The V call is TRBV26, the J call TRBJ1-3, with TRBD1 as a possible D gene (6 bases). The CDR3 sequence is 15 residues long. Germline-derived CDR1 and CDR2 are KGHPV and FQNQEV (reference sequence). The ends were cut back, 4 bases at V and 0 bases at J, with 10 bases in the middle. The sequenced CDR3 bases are TGTGCCAGCAGTCCTACAGGGAATTCTGGAAATACGCTCTAT. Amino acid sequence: CASSPTGNSGNTLY. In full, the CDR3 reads CASSPTGNSGNTLYF.

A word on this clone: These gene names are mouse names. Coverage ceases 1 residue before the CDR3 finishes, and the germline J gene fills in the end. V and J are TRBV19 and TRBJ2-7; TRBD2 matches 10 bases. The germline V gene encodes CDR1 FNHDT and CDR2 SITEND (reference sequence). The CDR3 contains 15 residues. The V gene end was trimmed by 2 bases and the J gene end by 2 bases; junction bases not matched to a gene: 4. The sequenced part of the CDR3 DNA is TGTGCCAGCAGTATTCAAACTGGGGGGGCCTATGAACAGTAC. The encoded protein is CASSIQTGGAYEQY. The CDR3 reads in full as CASSIQTGGAYEQYF.

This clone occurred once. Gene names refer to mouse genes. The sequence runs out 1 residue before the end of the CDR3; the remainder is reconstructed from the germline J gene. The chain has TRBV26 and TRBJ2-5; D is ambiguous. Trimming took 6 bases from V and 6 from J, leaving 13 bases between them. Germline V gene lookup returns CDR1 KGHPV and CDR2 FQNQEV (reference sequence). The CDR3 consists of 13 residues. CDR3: CASSLSSSDTQYF. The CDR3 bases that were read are TGTGCCAGCAGCCTCTCAAGCTCCGACACCCAGTAC. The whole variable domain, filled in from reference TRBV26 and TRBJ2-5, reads NSKVIQTPRYLVKGQGQKAKMRCIPEKGHPVVFWYQQNKNNEFKFLINFQNQEVLQQIDMTEKRFSAECPSNSPCSLEIQSSEAGDSALYLCASSLSSSDTQYFGPGTRLLVL.

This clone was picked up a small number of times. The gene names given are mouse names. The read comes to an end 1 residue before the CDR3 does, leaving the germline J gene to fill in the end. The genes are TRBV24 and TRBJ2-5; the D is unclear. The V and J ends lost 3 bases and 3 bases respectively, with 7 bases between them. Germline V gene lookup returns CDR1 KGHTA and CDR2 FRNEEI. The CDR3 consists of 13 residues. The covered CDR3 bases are TGTGCCAGCAGTCTAGTGGGACAAGACACCCAGTAC. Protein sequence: CASSLVGQDTQY. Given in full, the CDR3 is CASSLVGQDTQYF.

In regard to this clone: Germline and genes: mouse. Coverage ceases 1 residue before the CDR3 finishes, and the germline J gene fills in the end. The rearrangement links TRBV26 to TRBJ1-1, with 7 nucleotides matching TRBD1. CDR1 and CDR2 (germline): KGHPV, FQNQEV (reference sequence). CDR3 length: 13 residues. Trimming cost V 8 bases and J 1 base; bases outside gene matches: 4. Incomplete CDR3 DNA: TGTGCCAGCTCCAGGGGGGGAAACACAGAAGTCTTC. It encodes CASSRGGNTEVF. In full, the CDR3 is CASSRGGNTEVFF.

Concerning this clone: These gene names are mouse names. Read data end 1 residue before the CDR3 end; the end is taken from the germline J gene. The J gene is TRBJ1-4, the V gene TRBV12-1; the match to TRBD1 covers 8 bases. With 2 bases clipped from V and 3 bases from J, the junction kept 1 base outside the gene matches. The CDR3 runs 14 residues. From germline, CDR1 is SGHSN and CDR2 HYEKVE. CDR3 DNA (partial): TGTGCCAGCTCTCGGACAGGGACCAACGAAAGATTATTT. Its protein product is CASSRTGTNERLF. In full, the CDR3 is CASSRTGTNERLFF.

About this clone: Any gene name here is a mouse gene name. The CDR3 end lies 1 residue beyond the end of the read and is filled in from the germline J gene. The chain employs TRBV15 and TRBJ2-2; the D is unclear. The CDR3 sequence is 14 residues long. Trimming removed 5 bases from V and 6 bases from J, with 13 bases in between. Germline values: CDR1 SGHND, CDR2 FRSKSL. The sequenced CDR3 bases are TGTGCCAGCAGTATTGACGGATCGCCCGGGCAGCTCTAC. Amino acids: CASSIDGSPGQLY. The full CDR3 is CASSIDGSPGQLYF.

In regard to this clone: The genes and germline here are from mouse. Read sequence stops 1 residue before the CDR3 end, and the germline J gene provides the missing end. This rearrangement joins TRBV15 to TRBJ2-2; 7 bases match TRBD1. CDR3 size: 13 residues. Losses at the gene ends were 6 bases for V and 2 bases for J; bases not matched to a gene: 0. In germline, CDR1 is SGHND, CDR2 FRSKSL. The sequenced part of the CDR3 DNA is TGTGCCAGCAGGACAGGGAACACCGGGCAGCTCTAC. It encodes CASRTGNTGQLY. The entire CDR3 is CASRTGNTGQLYF.

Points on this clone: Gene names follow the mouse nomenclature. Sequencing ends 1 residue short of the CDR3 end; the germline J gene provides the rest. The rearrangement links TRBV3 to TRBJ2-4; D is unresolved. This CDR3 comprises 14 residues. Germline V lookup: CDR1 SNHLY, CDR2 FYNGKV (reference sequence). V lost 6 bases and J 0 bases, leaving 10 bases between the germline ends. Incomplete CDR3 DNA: TGTGCCAGCAGTCTAGCGCCTAGTCAAAACACCTTGTAC. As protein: CASSLAPSQNTLY. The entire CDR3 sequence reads CASSLAPSQNTLYF.

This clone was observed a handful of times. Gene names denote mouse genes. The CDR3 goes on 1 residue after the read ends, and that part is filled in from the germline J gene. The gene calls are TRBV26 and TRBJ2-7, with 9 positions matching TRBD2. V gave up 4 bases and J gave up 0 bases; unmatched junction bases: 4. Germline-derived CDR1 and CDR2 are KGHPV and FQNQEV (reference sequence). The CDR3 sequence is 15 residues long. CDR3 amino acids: CASSRGGASSYEQYF. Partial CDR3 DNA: TGTGCCAGCAGTCGTGGGGGGGCGAGCTCCTATGAACAGTAC.

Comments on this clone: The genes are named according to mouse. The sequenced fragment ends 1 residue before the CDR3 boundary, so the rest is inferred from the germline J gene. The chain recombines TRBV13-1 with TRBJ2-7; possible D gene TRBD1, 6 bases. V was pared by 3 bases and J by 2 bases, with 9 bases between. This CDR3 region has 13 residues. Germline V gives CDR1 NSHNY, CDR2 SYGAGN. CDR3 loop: CASSVRDTYEQYF. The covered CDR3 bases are TGTGCCAGCAGTGTCCGGGACACCTATGAACAGTAC.

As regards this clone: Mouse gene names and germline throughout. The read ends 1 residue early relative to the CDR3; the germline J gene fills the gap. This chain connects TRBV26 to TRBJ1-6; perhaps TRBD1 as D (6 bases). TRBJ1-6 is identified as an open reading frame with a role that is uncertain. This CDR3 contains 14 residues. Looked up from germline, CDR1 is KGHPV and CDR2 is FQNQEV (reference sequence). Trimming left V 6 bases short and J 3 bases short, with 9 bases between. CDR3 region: CASSQGFYNSPLYF. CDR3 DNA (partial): TGTGCCAGCAGCCAGGGGTTCTATAATTCGCCCCTCTAC.

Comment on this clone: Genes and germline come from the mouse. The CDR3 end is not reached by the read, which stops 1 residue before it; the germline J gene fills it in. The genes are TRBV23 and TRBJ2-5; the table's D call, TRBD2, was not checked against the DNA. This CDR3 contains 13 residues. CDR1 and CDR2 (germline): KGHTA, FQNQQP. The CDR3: CSSSRTGQDTQYF. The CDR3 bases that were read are TGCTCCAGCAGTCGGACTGGGCAAGACACCCAGTAC.

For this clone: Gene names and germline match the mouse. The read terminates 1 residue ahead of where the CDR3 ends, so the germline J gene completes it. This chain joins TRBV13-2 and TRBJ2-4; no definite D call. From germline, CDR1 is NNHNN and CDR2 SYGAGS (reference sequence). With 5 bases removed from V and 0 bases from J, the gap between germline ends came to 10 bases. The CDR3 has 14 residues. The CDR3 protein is CASGRLISQNTLYF. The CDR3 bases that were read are TGTGCCAGCGGCCGACTTATTAGTCAAAACACCTTGTAC.

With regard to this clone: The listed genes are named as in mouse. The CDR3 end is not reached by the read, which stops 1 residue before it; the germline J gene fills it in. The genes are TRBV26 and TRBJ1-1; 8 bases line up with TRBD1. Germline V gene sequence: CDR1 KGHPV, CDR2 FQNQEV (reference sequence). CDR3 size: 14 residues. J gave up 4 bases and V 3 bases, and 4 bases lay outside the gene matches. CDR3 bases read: TGTGCCAGCAGTCTACAGGGGGGGAGCACAGAAGTCTTC. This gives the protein CASSLQGGSTEVF. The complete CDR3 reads CASSLQGGSTEVFF.